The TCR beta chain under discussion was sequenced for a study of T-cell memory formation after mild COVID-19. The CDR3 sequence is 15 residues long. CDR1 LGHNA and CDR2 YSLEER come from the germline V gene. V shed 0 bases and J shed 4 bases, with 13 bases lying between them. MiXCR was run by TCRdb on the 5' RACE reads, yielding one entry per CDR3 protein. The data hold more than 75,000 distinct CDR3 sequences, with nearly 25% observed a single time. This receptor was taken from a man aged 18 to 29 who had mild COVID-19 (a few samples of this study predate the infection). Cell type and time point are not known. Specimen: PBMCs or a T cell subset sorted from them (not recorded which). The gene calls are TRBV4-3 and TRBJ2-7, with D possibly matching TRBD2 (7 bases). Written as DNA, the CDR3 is TGCGCCAGCAGCCAAGATAAGGGGGGGTGGTACGAGCAGTACTTC. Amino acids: CASSQDKGGWYEQYF.